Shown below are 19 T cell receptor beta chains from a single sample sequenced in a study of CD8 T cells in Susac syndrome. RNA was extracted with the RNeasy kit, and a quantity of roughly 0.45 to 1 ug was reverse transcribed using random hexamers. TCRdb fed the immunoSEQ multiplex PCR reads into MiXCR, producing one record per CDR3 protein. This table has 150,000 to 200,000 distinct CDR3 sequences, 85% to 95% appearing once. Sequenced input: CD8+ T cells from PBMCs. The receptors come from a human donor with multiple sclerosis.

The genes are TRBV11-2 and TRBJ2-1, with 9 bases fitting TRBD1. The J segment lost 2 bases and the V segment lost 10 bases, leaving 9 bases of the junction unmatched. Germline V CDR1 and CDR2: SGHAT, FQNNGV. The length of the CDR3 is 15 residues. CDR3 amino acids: CATLTRTGAYNEQFF. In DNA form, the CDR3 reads TGTGCCACCCTTACGAGGACAGGGGCCTACAATGAGCAGTTCTTC.

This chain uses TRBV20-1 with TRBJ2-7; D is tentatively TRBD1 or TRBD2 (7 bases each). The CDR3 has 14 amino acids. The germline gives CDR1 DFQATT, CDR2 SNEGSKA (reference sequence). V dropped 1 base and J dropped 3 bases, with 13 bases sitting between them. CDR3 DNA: TGCAGTGCTAGAGGGCAGGGGGACTACTACGAGCAGTACTTC. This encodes CSARGQGDYYEQYF.

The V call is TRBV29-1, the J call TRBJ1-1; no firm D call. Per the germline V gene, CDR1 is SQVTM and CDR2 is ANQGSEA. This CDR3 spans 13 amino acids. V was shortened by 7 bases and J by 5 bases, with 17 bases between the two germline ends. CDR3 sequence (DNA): TGCAGCGAAGGGCGGGGTATGAGGACTGAAGCTTTCTTT. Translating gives CSEGRGMRTEAFF.

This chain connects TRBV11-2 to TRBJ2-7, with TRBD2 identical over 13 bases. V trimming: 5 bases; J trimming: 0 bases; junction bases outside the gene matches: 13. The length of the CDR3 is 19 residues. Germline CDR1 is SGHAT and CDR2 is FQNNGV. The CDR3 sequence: CASSDAPGLAGHFSYEQYF. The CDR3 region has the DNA TGTGCCAGCAGCGATGCTCCGGGACTAGCGGGACACTTCTCCTACGAGCAGTACTTC.

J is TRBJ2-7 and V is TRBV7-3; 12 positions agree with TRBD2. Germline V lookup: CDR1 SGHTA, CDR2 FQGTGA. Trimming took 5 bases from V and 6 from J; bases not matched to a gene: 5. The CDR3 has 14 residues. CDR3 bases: TGTGCCAGCAGCCCCCAACTAGCGGGAGGCGAGCAGTACTTC. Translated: CASSPQLAGGEQYF.

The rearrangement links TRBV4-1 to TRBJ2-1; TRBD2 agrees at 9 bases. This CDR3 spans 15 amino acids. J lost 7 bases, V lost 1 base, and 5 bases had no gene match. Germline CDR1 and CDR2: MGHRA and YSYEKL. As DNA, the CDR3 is TGCGCCAGCAGCCAAGGGGGGACTAGCCGGAATGAGCAGTTCTTC. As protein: CASSQGGTSRNEQFF.

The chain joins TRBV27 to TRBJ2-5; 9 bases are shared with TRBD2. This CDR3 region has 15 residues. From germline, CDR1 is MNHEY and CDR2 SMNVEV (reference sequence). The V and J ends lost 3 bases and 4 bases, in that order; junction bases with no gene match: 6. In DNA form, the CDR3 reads TGTGCCAGCAGTTTGGCGGGGGGGCCGCTAGAGACCCAGTACTTC. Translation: CASSLAGGPLETQYF.

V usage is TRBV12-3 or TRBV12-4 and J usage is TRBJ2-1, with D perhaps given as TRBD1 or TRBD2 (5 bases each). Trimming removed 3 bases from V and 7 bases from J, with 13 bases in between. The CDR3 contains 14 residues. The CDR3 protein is CASSFPGTENEQFF. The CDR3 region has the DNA TGTGCCAGCAGTTTTCCCGGGACGGAAAATGAGCAGTTCTTC.

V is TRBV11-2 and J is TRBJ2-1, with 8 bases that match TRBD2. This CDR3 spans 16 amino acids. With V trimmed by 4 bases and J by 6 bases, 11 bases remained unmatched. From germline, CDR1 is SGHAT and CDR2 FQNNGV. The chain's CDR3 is CASSSKIGRGGNEQFF. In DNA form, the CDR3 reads TGTGCCAGCAGCTCCAAGATCGGGAGGGGCGGCAATGAGCAGTTCTTC. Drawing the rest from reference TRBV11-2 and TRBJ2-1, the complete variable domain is EAGVAQSPRYKIIEKRQSVAFWCNPISGHATLYWYQQILGQGPKLLIQFQNNGVVDDSQLPKDRFSAERLKGVDSTLKIQPAKLEDSAVYLCASSSKIGRGGNEQFFGPGTRLTVL.

The CDR3 loop reads CASRYPGLVTDTQYF. The CDR3 nucleotides are TGTGCCAGCAGGTACCCGGGACTCGTCACAGATACGCAGTATTTT. V is TRBV12-3 or TRBV12-4 and J is TRBJ2-3; possibly TRBD2 for D (6 bases). The V end lost 6 bases, the J end lost 2 bases, and 15 bases lay between the germline ends. The CDR3 spans 15 residues.

This CDR3 is CASSQEMWVTDTQYF. Written as DNA, the CDR3 is TGTGCCAGCAGCCAAGAAATGTGGGTCACAGATACGCAGTATTTT. The chain combines TRBV3-1 with TRBJ2-3; D unresolved. V lost 0 bases, J lost 2 bases, and 9 bases lay in between. This CDR3 contains 15 residues. The germline V gene has CDR1 LGHDT and CDR2 YNNKEL (reference sequence).

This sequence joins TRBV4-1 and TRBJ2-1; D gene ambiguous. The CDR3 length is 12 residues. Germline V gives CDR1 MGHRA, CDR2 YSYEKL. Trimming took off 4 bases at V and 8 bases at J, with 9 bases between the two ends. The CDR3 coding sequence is TGCGCCAGCAGCCGCTTGGCCGATGAGCAGTTCTTC. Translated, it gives CASSRLADEQFF.

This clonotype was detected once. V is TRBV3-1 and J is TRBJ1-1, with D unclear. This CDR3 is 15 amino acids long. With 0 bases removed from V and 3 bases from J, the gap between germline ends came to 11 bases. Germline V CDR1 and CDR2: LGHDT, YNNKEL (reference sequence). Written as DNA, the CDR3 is TGTGCCAGCAGCCAAGAATTAGGTCGAGACACTGAAGCTTTCTTT. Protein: CASSQELGRDTEAFF.

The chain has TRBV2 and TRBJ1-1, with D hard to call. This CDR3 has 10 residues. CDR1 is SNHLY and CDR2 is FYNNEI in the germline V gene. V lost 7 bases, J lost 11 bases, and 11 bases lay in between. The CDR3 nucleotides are TGTGCCAGCATTCTCTTAGCGGCTTTCTTT. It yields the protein CASILLAAFF.

In DNA, the CDR3 is TGTGCCAGCAGTAACTACAGAAATCAGCCCCAGCATTTT. It codes for CASSNYRNQPQHF. The chain is built from TRBV27 and TRBJ1-5; D remains ambiguous. CDR1 and CDR2 from the germline V gene are MNHEY and SMNVEV (reference sequence). Trimming took off 5 bases at V and 4 bases at J, with 9 bases between the two ends. CDR3 size: 13 residues.

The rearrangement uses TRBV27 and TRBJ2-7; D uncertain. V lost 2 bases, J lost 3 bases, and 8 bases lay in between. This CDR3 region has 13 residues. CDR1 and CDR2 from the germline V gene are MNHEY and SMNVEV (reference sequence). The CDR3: CASSLAVNYEQYF. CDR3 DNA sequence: TGTGCCAGCAGTTTAGCTGTAAACTACGAGCAGTACTTC.

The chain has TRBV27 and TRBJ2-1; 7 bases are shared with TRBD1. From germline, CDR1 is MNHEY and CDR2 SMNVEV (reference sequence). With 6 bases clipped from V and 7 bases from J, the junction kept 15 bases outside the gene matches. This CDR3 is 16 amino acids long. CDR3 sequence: CASSPWGQGVPNEQFF. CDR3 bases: TGTGCCAGCAGCCCGTGGGGGCAGGGGGTCCCAAATGAGCAGTTCTTC.

The CDR3 bases are TGCAGCGTCGGGCCTCGGTGGGGCTACACCTTC. Protein product: CSVGPRWGYTF. This chain connects TRBV29-1 to TRBJ1-2; D remains ambiguous. CDR1 and CDR2 from the germline V gene are SQVTM and ANQGSEA. This CDR3 has 11 residues. V dropped 6 bases and J dropped 8 bases, with 13 bases sitting between them.

CDR3 in amino acids: CATSDLGENEQFF. In DNA, the CDR3 is TGTGCCACCAGTGATTTGGGTGAGAATGAGCAGTTCTTC. The chain combines TRBV24-1 with TRBJ2-1; D not resolved. The germline V gene has CDR1 KGHDR and CDR2 SFDVKD. V lost 0 bases and J lost 7, with 6 bases in between. This CDR3 contains 13 residues.